These 8 T cell receptor beta chains were sequenced from one sample in a study of T cells expressing NK-cell markers. TCRdb re-called the 5' RACE reads and catalogs CDR3 proteins one per entry, DNA excluded. The sample totals some 190,000 distinct CDR3 sequences. Sequencing was carried out using blood T cells: a sorted CD56 or NKG2C T cell subset, CD4+ or CD8+ T cells, or bulk PBMC T cells (not recorded which). These receptor sequences come from a man aged 18-69 years in good health.

This chain links TRBV29-1 with TRBJ2-5; TCRdb's D call, TRBD2, is unchecked because there is no DNA. The CDR3 has 15 residues. CDR1 is SQVTM, CDR2 ANQGSEA, per germline. The CDR3 loop reads CSVENGRYSGETQYF. Complete variable domain (other parts from reference TRBV29-1 and TRBJ2-5): SAVISQKPSRDICQRGTSLTIQCQVDSQVTMMFWYRQQPGQSLTLIATANQGSEATYESGFVIDKFPISRPNLTFSTLTVSNMSPEDSSIYLCSVENGRYSGETQYFGPGTRLLVL.

The chain couples TRBV27 to TRBJ1-4; TCRdb names TRBD1, which stays unverified in the absence of DNA. CDR1 is MNHEY and CDR2 is SMNVEV in the germline V gene (reference sequence). The CDR3 runs to 15 residues. The chain's CDR3 is CASSVGQAFAEKLFF.

The J gene is TRBJ1-2, the V gene TRBV29-1; TCRdb lists TRBD1, though no DNA is available to test this call. This CDR3 comprises 12 residues. From germline, CDR1 is SQVTM and CDR2 ANQGSEA. This chain's CDR3 is CSVGGGYYGYTF.

The CDR3: CASSGLAGTSRDEQYF. The V and J genes are TRBV7-9 and TRBJ2-7; TCRdb reports TRBD2, a call that lacks DNA to check it against. CDR3 length: 16 amino acids. CDR1 SEHNR and CDR2 FQNEAQ come from the germline V gene (reference sequence).

V is TRBV9 and J is TRBJ2-7; TCRdb gives TRBD1 as the D gene, but with no DNA this cannot be confirmed. The CDR3 sequence is 15 residues long. The germline gives CDR1 SGDLS, CDR2 YYNGEE. CDR3: CASSDHPGARGEQYF.

V is TRBV29-1 and J is TRBJ1-2; no DNA is available, so the TRBD1 call from TCRdb remains unchecked. The CDR3 extends over 15 amino acids. Germline V CDR1 and CDR2: SQVTM, ANQGSEA. Here the CDR3 reads CSGETPGQGADGYTF.

V usage is TRBV12-3 or TRBV12-4 and J usage is TRBJ1-5; TCRdb indicates TRBD1, and absent DNA this call remains unverified. This CDR3 has 15 residues. CDR3 protein: CASSFFGGRDQPQHF.

The chain uses TRBV5-6 and TRBJ1-6. This CDR3 contains 19 residues. The V gene's germline CDR1 is SGHDT and CDR2 YYEEEE. The CDR3 here is CASSLTLGFASSYNSPLHF.